The entry below gives a single TCR beta chain sequence along with its context. The entry originates in a study of blood T cell repertoires in COVID-19. The overall study: The study drew acute and convalescent COVID-19 samples from the United States, Italy and Spain. The analysed material was cDNA or gDNA that came from T cells, B-cell-depleted T cells, or PBMCs.

Under the authors' procedure: Amplification with reference gene primers provided the estimates of nucleated cell counts. The repertoire was sequenced with immunoSEQ multiplex PCR; TCRdb's copy has only in-frame clones and lacks some. The DNA gave D and trimming, while V, J and clone size come from that table. This table holds around 100,000 clones, approximately 85% found once. A Seattle source enrolled patients during active infection and followed them longitudinally. The V and J ends lost 3 bases and 2 bases respectively, with 12 bases between them. The germline V gene encodes CDR1 SGDLS and CDR2 YYNGEE. There are 14 residues in the CDR3.

The genes are TRBV9 and TRBJ2-7; a possible D gene is TRBD2 (6 bases). This TCR came from a woman in her sixties or seventies with COVID-19, enrolled during active disease. What was sequenced was peripheral blood. The CDR3 region has the DNA TGTGCCAGCAGCGCGGGGGAGGTTACCTACGAGCAGTACTTC. Residues: CASSAGEVTYEQYF.